The 15 T cell receptor beta chains below all came from one sample that was sequenced in a study of cytomegalovirus exposure and HLA in healthy donors. The PCR used 60 Vbeta and 13 Jbeta primers. Sequencing was performed with immunoSEQ multiplex PCR; in TCRdb, only in-frame clones are kept and a portion is missing. This table has roughly 160,000 clones, 79% appearing once. Sequencing was carried out using PBMCs. The receptors shown here come from a man aged 35 to 55 in good health and CMV-seronegative.

The chain links TRBV15 to TRBJ2-3, with 9 bases that match TRBD2. V gave up 3 bases and J gave up 10 bases; unmatched junction bases: 23. CDR1 and CDR2 from the germline V gene are LNHNV and YYDKDF (reference sequence). This CDR3 has 19 residues. CDR3 loop: CATSSPARDWREGRTAQYF. In DNA form, the CDR3 reads TGTGCCACCAGCAGTCCCGCCCGGGATTGGCGGGAGGGGAGAACGGCGCAGTATTTT.

This chain links TRBV5-1 with TRBJ1-5; 9 positions match TRBD1. This CDR3 is built from 15 residues. The J segment lost 1 base and the V segment lost 4 bases, leaving 3 bases of the junction unmatched. Germline V gene lookup returns CDR1 SGHRS and CDR2 YFSETQ. CDR3 nucleotide sequence: TGCGCCAGCAGCACGGGACAGGGCAGCAATCAGCCCCAGCATTTT. This sequence encodes CASSTGQGSNQPQHF.

The rearrangement uses TRBV9 and TRBJ1-5; D is unresolved. V lost 3 bases and J 1 base, leaving 8 bases between the germline ends. The CDR3 runs to 14 residues. The germline V gene has CDR1 SGDLS and CDR2 YYNGEE. The CDR3 nucleotides read TGTGCCAGCAGCGCGACTCCGAGCAATCAGCCCCAGCATTTT. This gives the protein CASSATPSNQPQHF.

The V call is TRBV10-1, the J call TRBJ2-5; TRBD1 aligns across 9 bases. V was pared by 3 bases and J by 7 bases, with 9 bases of the junction left unmatched. The CDR3 contains 15 residues. The germline gives CDR1 WNHNN, CDR2 SYGVQD (reference sequence). CDR3 DNA: TGCGCCAGCAGTGATAGAGAGACAGGGGGGTCGACCCAGTACTTC. This gives the protein CASSDRETGGSTQYF.

The sample holds a few counts of this clone. This chain joins TRBV4-2 and TRBJ1-1; TRBD1 matches 10 bases. This CDR3 is 15 amino acids long. The J segment lost 4 bases and the V segment lost 1 base, leaving 3 bases of the junction unmatched. Germline CDR1 is LGHNA and CDR2 is YNFKEQ. The CDR3 spells CASSQARTGGTEAFF. The DNA for the CDR3 is TGTGCCAGCAGCCAAGCCAGGACAGGGGGCACTGAAGCTTTCTTT.

The chain is built from TRBV2 and TRBJ2-1, with 14 bases that match TRBD2. This CDR3 has 15 amino acids. Germline values: CDR1 SNHLY, CDR2 FYNNEI. V was pared by 5 bases and J by 10 bases, with 7 bases of the junction left unmatched. As DNA, the CDR3 is TGTGCCAGCAGTACGACTAGCGGGAGGGCCCGGGAGCAGTTCTTC. This codes for CASSTTSGRAREQFF.

The chain joins TRBV5-1 to TRBJ2-2; TRBD2 matches 11 bases. The germline V gene encodes CDR1 SGHRS and CDR2 YFSETQ. CDR3 size: 16 residues. J lost 1 base, V lost 4 bases, and 3 bases had no gene match. CDR3 sequence (DNA): TGCGCCAGCAGCCCCGGGACTAGCGGGAACACCGGGGAGCTGTTTTTT. Translating gives CASSPGTSGNTGELFF.

The chain carries TRBV27 and TRBJ2-7; no definite D call. Germline V lookup: CDR1 MNHEY, CDR2 SMNVEV (reference sequence). CDR3 length: 13 residues. Deletions cut 5 bases from V and 2 bases from J, with 10 bases between. Here the CDR3 reads CASSPYAAYEQYF. The CDR3 region has the DNA TGTGCCAGCAGTCCCTATGCGGCCTACGAGCAGTACTTC.

The chain is built from TRBV29-1 and TRBJ2-1, with 11 bases aligning to TRBD2. V trimming: 7 bases; J trimming: 6 bases; junction bases outside the gene matches: 5. Germline CDR1 is SQVTM and CDR2 is ANQGSEA. The CDR3 totals 13 residues. The CDR3 spells CSETSGSPNEQFF. The CDR3 DNA follows: TGCAGCGAAACTAGCGGGAGTCCCAATGAGCAGTTCTTC.

This clone was detected once. The chain links TRBV10-3 to TRBJ2-7, with 8 nucleotides matching TRBD1. This CDR3 contains 15 residues. In germline, CDR1 is ENHRY, CDR2 SYGVKD. With 5 bases clipped from V and 1 base from J, the junction kept 7 bases outside the gene matches. The CDR3 protein is CAISSGGYGSYEQYF. The CDR3, as DNA: TGTGCCATCAGTTCAGGGGGCTACGGTTCCTACGAGCAGTACTTC.

The chain couples TRBV29-1 to TRBJ2-7, with D perhaps TRBD2 (6 bases). The CDR3 has 14 residues. Germline V gene sequence: CDR1 SQVTM, CDR2 ANQGSEA. The ends were cut back, 2 bases at V and 3 bases at J, with 14 bases in the middle. In DNA, the CDR3 is TGCAGCGTTGAATCCCGGGGGTCCCTCTACGAGCAGTACTTC. Protein: CSVESRGSLYEQYF.

The chain recombines TRBV5-4 with TRBJ1-1, with 7 bases fitting TRBD1. This CDR3 contains 14 residues. The V segment lost 4 bases and the J segment 4 bases; nucleotides outside the gene matches: 7. Germline V CDR1 and CDR2: SGHNT, YYREEE (reference sequence). Here the CDR3 reads CASSPGPGGTEAFF. CDR3 nucleotide sequence: TGTGCCAGCAGCCCGGGCCCAGGGGGCACTGAAGCTTTCTTT.

This chain links TRBV6-1 with TRBJ2-2; TRBD2 matches at 7 bases. V was pared by 4 bases and J by 2 bases, with 10 bases of the junction left unmatched. CDR1 and CDR2 (germline): MNHNS, SASEGT. The CDR3 extends over 17 amino acids. The CDR3 nucleotides are TGTGCCAGCAGTGTTAGATTAGCGGGTGTTAACACCGGGGAGCTGTTTTTT. Residues: CASSVRLAGVNTGELFF.

The chain joins TRBV19 to TRBJ1-5; 7 bases are shared with TRBD1. This CDR3 region has 20 residues. The trim removed 6 bases at V and 0 bases at J, leaving 20 bases unmatched. Germline CDR1 reads LNHDA; CDR2 reads SQIVND (reference sequence). The chain's CDR3 is CASSKYGTGQMVLSNQPQHF. DNA for the CDR3: TGTGCCAGTAGCAAGTATGGGACGGGACAGATGGTACTTAGCAATCAGCCCCAGCATTTT.

The rearrangement links TRBV21-1 to TRBJ1-1. TRBV21-1 is marked as a pseudogene. The CDR3 is 16 residues long. The CDR3 spells CASSRPGGPAGSEAFF. In DNA form, the CDR3 reads TGTGCCAGCAGCCGACCGGGGGGACCCGCGGGGTCTGAAGCTTTCTTT.